This entry features one TCR beta chain sequence. Its specificity is unknown. From germline, CDR1 is LGHNA and CDR2 YNFKEQ. J lost 5 bases, V lost 1 base, and 13 bases had no gene match. CDR3 size: 17 residues. This record comes from a study of shared clonotypes between healthy human individuals. Overall study context: The donor group consisted of a couple of women and a few men, aged 18 to 49.

Study-level points and caveats: Clonotypes shared by all four sorted-subset donors had higher generation probabilities than non-shared clonotypes. Naive subsets tended to show greater estimated richness than memory subsets.

Some clones are missing from TCRdb's copy, which holds only in-frame ones; the method was immunoSEQ multiplex PCR. Among about 610,000 clones listed, almost 97% were seen once. The clonotype comes from a young woman in good health. V and J are TRBV4-2 and TRBJ1-2, with 7 positions matching TRBD1. The sample was naive CD4+ T cells sorted from blood. The sample's subset: CD45RA+ positively selected. CDR3 loop: CASSQVFLGTDKYGYTF. The CDR3, as DNA: TGTGCCAGCAGCCAAGTCTTTCTTGGGACAGACAAATATGGCTACACCTTC.